Each of the 32 T cell receptor beta chains below was sequenced from the same sample in a study of beta chain features in type 1 diabetes. Every bit of the isolated RNA underwent reverse transcription, so sequencing read expressed TCRB transcripts. Method: immunoSEQ multiplex PCR; TCRdb's copy keeps in-frame clones and lacks some. The sample records under 450,000 clones, about 15% being singletons. Sequencing was done on a sample of naive CD4+ T cells from blood. These receptors all stem from a young man in good health.

This clone was counted a few times. The gene calls are TRBV14 and TRBJ2-1; D gene uncertain. V gave up 0 bases and J gave up 12 bases, with 9 bases separating them. The germline V gene encodes CDR1 SGHDN and CDR2 FVKESK. CDR3 length equals 12 residues. The CDR3 loop is CASSQDLGAQFF. The CDR3 DNA is TGTGCCAGCAGCCAAGATCTCGGTGCGCAGTTCTTC.

This clone was recorded at least ten times. This chain connects TRBV29-1 to TRBJ2-5, with TRBD2 identical over 11 bases. The CDR3 runs 14 residues. Germline CDR1 and CDR2: SQVTM and ANQGSEA. The trim removed 8 bases at V and 6 bases at J, leaving 11 bases unmatched. As DNA, the CDR3 is TGCAGCACCGGGGTAGCGGGAGGGCCGAAGACCCAGTACTTC. It specifies CSTGVAGGPKTQYF.

CDR3 DNA sequence: TGTGCCAGCAGCTACGGATCCAATGAGCAGTTCTTC. This gives the protein CASSYGSNEQFF. The gene calls are TRBV5-6 and TRBJ2-1; D ambiguous. V was clipped by 3 bases and J by 6 bases, with 7 bases between them. The CDR3 is 12 amino acids. The germline gives CDR1 SGHDT, CDR2 YYEEEE.

The chain has TRBV6-5 and TRBJ2-7; D uncertain. The germline gives CDR1 MNHEY, CDR2 SVGAGI. V was pared by 0 bases and J by 3 bases, with 9 bases between. CDR3 size: 14 residues. The CDR3 region is CASSYSRTNYEQYV. The CDR3, as DNA: TGTGCCAGCAGTTACTCCAGGACGAACTACGAGCAGTACGTC.

V and J are TRBV9 and TRBJ2-1, with D possibly TRBD1 on 6 matching bases. CDR1 is SGDLS, CDR2 YYNGEE, per germline. Trimming shortened V by 3 bases and J by 5 bases, and 12 bases separated the two germline ends. The CDR3 extends over 14 amino acids. The DNA of the CDR3 is TGTGCCAGCAGCGCAAAGTGGACAGACAATGAGCAGTTCTTC. Its protein product is CASSAKWTDNEQFF. Complete variable domain (other parts from reference TRBV9 and TRBJ2-1): DSGVTQTPKHLITATGQRVTLRCSPRSGDLSVYWYQQSLDQGLQFLIQYYNGEERAKGNILERFSAQQFPDLHSELNLSSLELGDSALYFCASSAKWTDNEQFFGPGTRLTVL.

The chain joins TRBV18 to TRBJ1-2; D unclear. Trimming removed 5 bases at V and 5 bases at J, with 15 bases between. Per germline, CDR1 KGHSH and CDR2 LQKENI. This CDR3 is built from 14 residues. CDR3 in amino acids: CASSINPGGYGYTF. The CDR3 DNA reads TGTGCCAGCTCAATTAATCCAGGCGGGTATGGCTACACCTTC. Full variable domain (rest looked up from reference TRBV18 and TRBJ1-2): NAGVMQNPRHLVRRRGQEARLRCSPMKGHSHVYWYRQLPEEGLKFMVYLQKENIIDESGMPKERFSAEFPKEGPSILRIQQVVRGDSAAYFCASSINPGGYGYTFGSGTRLTVV.

The chain has TRBV13 and TRBJ1-6; 8 bases are shared with TRBD1. The CDR3 covers 17 residues. Germline loops: CDR1 PRHDT, CDR2 FYEKMQ (reference sequence). V gave up 0 bases and J gave up 7 bases; unmatched junction bases: 8. This CDR3 is CASSLGDRARRNSPLHF. CDR3 in DNA: TGTGCCAGCAGCTTAGGGGACAGGGCAAGGCGAAATTCACCCCTCCACTTT.

The CDR3 is CASSSPTGQVFEETQYF. The CDR3 coding sequence is TGTGCCAGCAGCTCGCCAACGGGACAGGTCTTCGAAGAGACCCAGTACTTC. The chain links TRBV7-2 to TRBJ2-5, with 8 bases matching TRBD1. Trimming at V came to 4 bases and at J to 3 bases, leaving 13 bases not matched to a gene. The CDR3 sequence is 17 residues long. Germline CDR1 SGHTA, CDR2 FQGNSA.

The chain recombines TRBV28 with TRBJ1-3; D is possibly TRBD1 (6 bases). Trimming took off 8 bases at V and 7 bases at J, with 12 bases between the two ends. This CDR3 spans 12 amino acids. Germline lookup yields CDR1 MDHEN and CDR2 SYDVKM. The DNA for the CDR3 is TGTGCCAGCTACAACCAGGGGAACACCATATATTTT. Residues: CASYNQGNTIYF.

This clone came up a few times. J is TRBJ2-6 and V is TRBV7-3; no clear D. Trimming stripped 5 bases from V and 1 base from J, with 9 bases between. The CDR3 extends over 15 amino acids. Looked up from germline, CDR1 is SGHTA and CDR2 is FQGTGA. The CDR3 spells CASSQTDSGANVLTF. In DNA, the CDR3 is TGTGCCAGCAGCCAGACTGATTCTGGGGCCAACGTCCTGACTTTC.

V gene TRBV9 combines with J gene TRBJ1-1; tentative D call: TRBD1 (6 bases). V lost 0 bases and J lost 1, with 16 bases in between. This CDR3 is built from 17 residues. Germline V lookup: CDR1 SGDLS, CDR2 YYNGEE. This chain's CDR3 is CASSVGSGGPGNTEAFF. The DNA of the CDR3 is TGTGCCAGCAGCGTAGGGAGCGGGGGGCCAGGGAACACTGAAGCTTTCTTT.

This clone was seen a handful of times. The V call is TRBV4-1, the J call TRBJ2-7; the match to TRBD2 covers 7 bases. This CDR3 region has 16 residues. V gave up 0 bases and J gave up 3 bases; unmatched junction bases: 8. Germline V gene data show CDR1 as MGHRA and CDR2 as YSYEKL. CDR3 residues: CASSQDLASGVYEQYF. In nucleotides, the CDR3 is TGCGCCAGCAGCCAAGATTTGGCTAGCGGAGTCTACGAGCAGTACTTC.

To note about this clone: Different DNA sequences within this sample yield the same CDR3. This chain connects TRBV6-5 to TRBJ2-3; 8 bases are shared with TRBD2. Germline CDR1 reads MNHEY; CDR2 reads SVGAGI. This CDR3 comprises 13 residues. V shed 6 bases, J shed 3 bases, and the junction held 2 bases outside the gene matches. The DNA of the CDR3 is TGTGCCAGCAGCCGGGGGGGGACAGATACGCAGTATTTT. As protein: CASSRGGTDTQYF.

The rearrangement joins TRBV27 to TRBJ2-1; TRBD2 aligns across 8 bases. Germline V gene data show CDR1 as MNHEY and CDR2 as SMNVEV (reference sequence). V was clipped by 7 bases and J by 5 bases; unmatched bases: 10. The CDR3 runs to 15 residues. CDR3 sequence: CASIKPGGYHNEQFF. CDR3 sequence (DNA): TGTGCCAGCATCAAGCCGGGAGGGTATCACAATGAGCAGTTCTTC.

This clone has only a few counts. The gene calls are TRBV6-6 and TRBJ1-1; the D is unclear. The germline V gene has CDR1 MNHNY and CDR2 SVGAGI (reference sequence). The germline V and J ends were trimmed by 2 bases and 1 base, with 11 bases remaining between them. The CDR3 has 15 amino acids. CDR3 sequence reads: CASSYPAGRNTEAFF. Written as DNA, the CDR3 is TGTGCCAGCAGTTACCCCGCTGGGAGGAACACTGAAGCTTTCTTT.

In its sample, this clone was seen a few times. The rearrangement joins TRBV14 to TRBJ1-1; D unresolved. Per the germline V gene, CDR1 is SGHDN and CDR2 is FVKESK. This CDR3 comprises 14 residues. V was pared by 1 base and J by 7 bases, with 13 bases between. The CDR3 DNA reads TGTGCCAGCAGCCAAGTATTGGGATTTGGTGAAGCTTTCTTT. Residues: CASSQVLGFGEAFF.

This clone appeared a few times. The V gene is TRBV6-1, the J gene TRBJ2-7; tentative D call: TRBD2 (6 bases). Germline values: CDR1 MNHNS, CDR2 SASEGT. This CDR3 spans 16 amino acids. Trimming removed 0 bases from V and 4 bases from J, with 16 bases in between. The CDR3 nucleotides read TGTGCCAGCAGTGAAGCGGGAGGTATCGGGTTTTACGAGCAGTACGTC. The encoded protein is CASSEAGGIGFYEQYV.

This clone was detected a few times. J is TRBJ2-1 and V is TRBV7-9, with D maybe TRBD2 (6 bases). This CDR3 is 14 amino acids long. The germline V gene has CDR1 SEHNR and CDR2 FQNEAQ (reference sequence). The ends were cut back, 1 base at V and 9 bases at J, with 13 bases in the middle. As DNA, the CDR3 is TGTGCCAGCAGCTTAGGGGTTAGCGGCGGTGAGCAGTTCTTC. It yields the protein CASSLGVSGGEQFF.

This clone was detected a few times. The rearrangement links TRBV10-3 to TRBJ2-7; possibly TRBD1 for D (5 bases). From germline, CDR1 is ENHRY and CDR2 SYGVKD. The V gene lost 0 bases and the J gene lost 0 bases, with 15 bases spanning the gap. The length of the CDR3 is 17 residues. CDR3 bases: TGTGCCATCAGTGAGTCCTCGCAACCCCAGGGCTCCTACGAGCAGTACTTC. This codes for CAISESSQPQGSYEQYF.

This clone has more than one count but fewer than ten. The chain uses TRBV9 and TRBJ2-3; 16 nucleotides match TRBD2. The trim removed 4 bases at V and 2 bases at J, leaving 7 bases unmatched. The germline CDR1 and CDR2 sequences are SGDLS and YYNGEE. The CDR3 runs 18 residues. The CDR3 region is CASSPGTSGRAYTDTQYF. The CDR3 DNA follows: TGTGCCAGCAGCCCCGGGACTAGCGGGAGGGCTTACACAGATACGCAGTATTTT.

This clone was found a few times. This rearrangement joins TRBV28 to TRBJ2-7; D is perhaps TRBD1 (5 bases). V was pared by 4 bases and J by 5 bases, with 15 bases between. The CDR3 length is 14 residues. The V gene's germline CDR1 is MDHEN and CDR2 SYDVKM. The CDR3 spells CASSSNGRRDEQYV. The CDR3 nucleotides read TGTGCCAGCAGTTCAAACGGGCGCAGGGACGAGCAGTACGTC.

This clone was observed a handful of times. The genes are TRBV4-3 and TRBJ1-5, with 7 bases aligning to TRBD1. The V segment lost 0 bases and the J segment 6 bases; nucleotides outside the gene matches: 8. The germline gives CDR1 LGHNA, CDR2 YSLEER. The CDR3 covers 16 residues. The CDR3 is CASSQELRTGLQPQHF. For the CDR3, the DNA is TGCGCCAGCAGCCAAGAGCTAAGGACAGGCCTTCAGCCCCAGCATTTT.

This chain joins TRBV4-2 and TRBJ2-1, with 10 positions matching TRBD2. With 0 bases clipped from V and 7 bases from J, the junction kept 6 bases outside the gene matches. From germline, CDR1 is LGHNA and CDR2 YNFKEQ. This CDR3 has 16 residues. CDR3 nucleotide sequence: TGTGCCAGCAGCCAAGATTTGAGCGGGAGGGAGAATGAGCAGTTCTTC. This translates into CASSQDLSGRENEQFF.

The chain joins TRBV6-5 to TRBJ1-1; D remains ambiguous. Trimming removed 10 bases at V and 0 bases at J, with 12 bases between. The CDR3 is made up of 13 amino acids. The germline CDR1 and CDR2 sequences are MNHEY and SVGAGI. CDR3 sequence: CATGGTLNTEAFF. The CDR3 DNA is TGTGCCACTGGAGGAACGTTGAACACTGAAGCTTTCTTT.

This clone was seen only a few times. This chain connects TRBV7-2 to TRBJ2-5; 7 bases fit TRBD2. CDR1 SGHTA and CDR2 FQGNSA come from the germline V gene. J gave up 5 bases and V 5 bases, and 8 bases lay outside the gene matches. This CDR3 is built from 14 residues. The CDR3: CASSPRTSSETQYF. CDR3 DNA sequence: TGTGCCAGCAGCCCGCGGACTAGTTCGGAGACCCAGTACTTC.

This clone has more than one count but fewer than ten. The rearrangement links TRBV6-5 to TRBJ2-3; a possible D gene is TRBD1 (6 bases). Deletions cut 1 base from V and 1 base from J, with 9 bases between. This CDR3 has 15 amino acids. From germline, CDR1 is MNHEY and CDR2 SVGAGI. The CDR3 region has the DNA TGTGCCAGCAGTTACTGGTCAGGGGGCACAGATACGCAGTATTTT. This codes for CASSYWSGGTDTQYF.

Only a few counts were recorded for this clone. The chain employs TRBV9 and TRBJ2-5; D not resolved. Looked up from germline, CDR1 is SGDLS and CDR2 is YYNGEE. V was cut by 3 bases and J by 4 bases, with 10 bases left in between. This CDR3 is 13 amino acids long. The CDR3 spells CASSEAPTETQYF. The DNA of the CDR3 is TGTGCCAGCAGCGAGGCCCCCACAGAGACCCAGTACTTC.

This clone showed up just a few times. The genes are TRBV29-1 and TRBJ2-3; the D call may be TRBD1 or TRBD2 (5 bases each). Germline assignment: CDR1 SQVTM and CDR2 ANQGSEA. V shed 3 bases and J shed 0 bases, with 19 bases lying between them. The CDR3 is 17 residues long. This CDR3 reads CSVDGGHRRTSTDTQYF. DNA of the CDR3: TGCAGCGTTGATGGAGGACACAGGAGAACTAGCACAGATACGCAGTATTTT.

V gene TRBV7-3 combines with J gene TRBJ1-3, with 8 nucleotides matching TRBD1. The CDR3 totals 15 residues. Losses at the gene ends were 5 bases for V and 4 bases for J; bases not matched to a gene: 7. Looked up from germline, CDR1 is SGHTA and CDR2 is FQGTGA. CDR3 bases: TGTGCCAGCAGCCCTGACAGGGGAAGAGGAAACACCATATATTTT. Translating it yields CASSPDRGRGNTIYF. The full variable domain, completed using reference TRBV7-3 and TRBJ1-3, is GAGVSQTPSNKVTEKGKYVELRCDPISGHTALYWYRQSLGQGPEFLIYFQGTGAADDSGLPNDRFFAVRPEGSVSTLKIQRTERGDSAVYLCASSPDRGRGNTIYFGEGSWLTVV.

This clone turned up a few times. V and J are TRBV5-6 and TRBJ2-4, with D unresolved. This CDR3 comprises 15 residues. The V and J ends lost 3 bases and 0 bases respectively, with 10 bases between them. Germline V lookup: CDR1 SGHDT, CDR2 YYEEEE. DNA for the CDR3: TGTGCCAGCAGCTATCAGAGGCTAGCCAAAAACATTCAGTACTTC. Translation: CASSYQRLAKNIQYF.

This clone came up a few times. The chain's CDR3 is CASSLDGTKISTDTQYF. CDR3 nucleotides: TGCGCCAGCAGCTTGGATGGGACCAAGATAAGCACAGATACGCAGTATTTT. This rearrangement joins TRBV5-1 to TRBJ2-3, with D perhaps being TRBD1 or TRBD2 (5 bases each). This CDR3 region has 17 residues. Trimming took off 0 bases at V and 0 bases at J, with 14 bases between the two ends. Germline lookup yields CDR1 SGHRS and CDR2 YFSETQ.

This clone has just a few counts. The chain carries TRBV5-1 and TRBJ2-2; no firm D call. Germline-derived CDR1 and CDR2 are SGHRS and YFSETQ. The CDR3 is 14 amino acids. V lost 7 bases, J lost 8 bases, and 18 bases lay in between. The CDR3 DNA reads as TGCGCCAGCCTAAGGACGCCGGGTTTAGGGGAGCTGTTTTTT. Encoded protein: CASLRTPGLGELFF.